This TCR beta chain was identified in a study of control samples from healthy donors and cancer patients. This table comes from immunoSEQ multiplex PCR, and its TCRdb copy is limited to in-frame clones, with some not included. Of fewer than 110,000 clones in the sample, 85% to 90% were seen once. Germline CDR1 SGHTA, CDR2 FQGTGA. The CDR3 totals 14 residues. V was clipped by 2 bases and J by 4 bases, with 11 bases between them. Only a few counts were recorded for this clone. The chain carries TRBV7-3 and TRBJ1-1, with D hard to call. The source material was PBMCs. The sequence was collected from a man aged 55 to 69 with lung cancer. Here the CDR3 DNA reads TGTGCCAGCAGCTTACTTTCCAGTGGCACTGAAGCTTTCTTT. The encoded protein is CASSLLSSGTEAFF.